This T cell receptor (beta chain) was identified in a study of spatial heterogeneity in lung cancer. Trimming removed 4 bases from V and 2 bases from J, with 17 bases in between. The CDR3 is 16 amino acids. The time point denotes: blood at routine non-recurrence follow-up after resection. From tumor, nontumor lung or frozen PBMC, whole RNA was taken unsorted for sequencing. TCRdb called the 5' RACE reads again in MiXCR, with one record for every CDR3 protein. This sample has about 47,000 distinct CDR3 sequences, with roughly 8.1% found just once. Source: PBMCs, taken at follow-up. The V call is TRBV12-3 or TRBV12-4, the J call TRBJ2-5; D possibly matches TRBD1 or TRBD2 (6 bases each). This sequence originates from a female donor with early-stage non-small cell lung cancer. CDR3 nucleotides: TGTGCCAGCAGTTCCTCAGTGGGGGGCATACAAGAGACCCAGTACTTC. Protein product: CASSSSVGGIQETQYF.